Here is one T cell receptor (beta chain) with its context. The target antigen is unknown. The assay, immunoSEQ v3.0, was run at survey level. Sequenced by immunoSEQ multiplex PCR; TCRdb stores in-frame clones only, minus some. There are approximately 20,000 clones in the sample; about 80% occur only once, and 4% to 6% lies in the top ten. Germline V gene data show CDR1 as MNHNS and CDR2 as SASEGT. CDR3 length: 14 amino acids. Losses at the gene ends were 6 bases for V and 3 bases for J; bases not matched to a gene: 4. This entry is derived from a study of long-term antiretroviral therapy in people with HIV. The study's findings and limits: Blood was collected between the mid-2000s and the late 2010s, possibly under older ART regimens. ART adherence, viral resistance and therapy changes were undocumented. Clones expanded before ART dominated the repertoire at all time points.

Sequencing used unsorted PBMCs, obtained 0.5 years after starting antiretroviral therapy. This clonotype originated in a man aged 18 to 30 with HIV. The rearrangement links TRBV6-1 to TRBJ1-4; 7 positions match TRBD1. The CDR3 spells CASSNRGSNEKLFF. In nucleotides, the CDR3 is TGTGCCAGCAGCAACAGGGGATCTAATGAAAAACTGTTTTTT.